Listed here are 21 T cell receptor beta chains from one sample, sequenced in a study of blood T cells in healthy people across ages. With a J-beta primer mix and a sample-barcoded 5' primer, a second PCR ran about 7 to 12 cycles. MiXCR was run by TCRdb on the 5' RACE reads, yielding one entry per CDR3 protein. The sample comprises approximately 320,000 distinct CDR3 sequences, 25% to 30% of which are singletons, and about 30% rests with the top ten. Sequencing was carried out using blood. These TCRs come from a woman between 65 and 79 years old in good health.

This chain joins TRBV28 and TRBJ2-7; 8 bases align to TRBD1. Per the germline V gene, CDR1 is MDHEN and CDR2 is SYDVKM. CDR3 length: 15 residues. The V segment lost 4 bases and the J segment 1 base; nucleotides outside the gene matches: 6. The CDR3 spells CASSSTTGGSYEQYF. The CDR3 nucleotides are TGTGCCAGCAGTTCAACTACAGGGGGATCCTACGAGCAGTACTTC. The variable domain in full, completed from reference TRBV28 and TRBJ2-7, reads DVKVTQSSRYLVKRTGEKVFLECVQDMDHENMFWYRQDPGLGLRLIYFSYDVKMKEKGDIPEGYSVSREKKERFSLILESASTNQTSMYLCASSSTTGGSYEQYFGPGTRLTVT.

In DNA, the CDR3 is TGTGCCAGCCACCAGCGGGGGAGCTACGGGGAGCTGTTTTTT. Translation gives CASHQRGSYGELFF. This chain links TRBV7-2 with TRBJ2-2; 8 positions agree with TRBD2. The CDR3 covers 14 residues. The V gene end was trimmed by 8 bases and the J gene end by 7 bases; junction bases not matched to a gene: 9. CDR1 SGHTA and CDR2 FQGNSA come from the germline V gene.

This chain joins TRBV9 and TRBJ1-1; D is unclear. This CDR3 is 15 amino acids long. Deletions cut 0 bases from V and 0 bases from J, with 9 bases between. From germline, CDR1 is SGDLS and CDR2 YYNGEE. Written as DNA, the CDR3 is TGTGCCAGCAGCGTAGTAGGGCGGCTGAACACTGAAGCTTTCTTT. This translates into CASSVVGRLNTEAFF.

This chain uses TRBV7-6 with TRBJ2-2; 8 nucleotides line up with TRBD2. Germline CDR1 is SGHVS and CDR2 is FNYEAQ. CDR3 length equals 16 residues. V was clipped by 0 bases and J by 5 bases; unmatched bases: 5. CDR3 DNA: TGTGCCAGCAGCTTAGCCGGGGGCGGGAGGACCGGGGAGCTGTTTTTT. This encodes CASSLAGGGRTGELFF.

The chain carries TRBV20-1 and TRBJ2-4; D is possibly TRBD1 (5 bases). Germline V lookup: CDR1 DFQATT, CDR2 SNEGSKA (reference sequence). The germline V and J ends were trimmed by 3 bases and 0 bases, with 12 bases remaining between them. This CDR3 contains 15 residues. The CDR3 reads CSASPGILAKNIQYF. Here the CDR3 DNA reads TGCAGTGCTAGCCCAGGGATACTAGCCAAAAACATTCAGTACTTC.

This clonotype came up once. V usage is TRBV20-1 and J usage is TRBJ2-1; 12 bases are shared with TRBD2. The CDR3 runs 14 residues. Trimming removed 4 bases from V and 4 bases from J; junction bases left unmatched: 2. The germline CDR1 and CDR2 sequences are DFQATT and SNEGSKA (reference sequence). The CDR3: CSATSGGAYNEQFF. The CDR3, as DNA: TGCAGTGCTACTAGCGGGGGGGCTTACAATGAGCAGTTCTTC.

Many counts were recorded for this clonotype. For the CDR3, the DNA is TGCAGTGCTGGCCGAGGGGGAGACACTGAAGCTTTCTTT. Protein product: CSAGRGGDTEAFF. The J gene is TRBJ1-1, the V gene TRBV20-1; D is perhaps TRBD1 (6 bases). Trimming shortened V by 5 bases and J by 3 bases, and 13 bases separated the two germline ends. The CDR3 sequence is 13 residues long. Germline V gene sequence: CDR1 DFQATT, CDR2 SNEGSKA (reference sequence).

The chain is built from TRBV6-5 and TRBJ1-4; D call uncertain. Trimming took off 7 bases at V and 8 bases at J, with 17 bases between the two ends. The CDR3 totals 14 residues. The germline CDR1 and CDR2 sequences are MNHEY and SVGAGI. CDR3 amino acids: CASMSGLLKEKLFF. The DNA of the CDR3 is TGTGCCAGCATGAGTGGGTTGTTGAAGGAAAAACTGTTTTTT.

This sequence joins TRBV7-9 and TRBJ1-1, with unresolved D. CDR1 and CDR2 (germline): SEHNR, FQNEAQ (reference sequence). Trimming removed 8 bases at V and 3 bases at J, with 16 bases between. The CDR3 is 14 amino acids. In DNA, the CDR3 is TGTGCCAGCGGCGGTCCGTCCGGGGACACTGAAGCTTTCTTT. Amino acid sequence: CASGGPSGDTEAFF.

This clonotype showed up many times. The rearrangement uses TRBV6-2 or TRBV6-3 and TRBJ2-1; D gene ambiguous. Trimming removed 0 bases at V and 4 bases at J, with 16 bases between. This CDR3 has 17 residues. In germline, CDR1 is MNHEY, CDR2 SVGEGT. CDR3: CASSYSQRFRLYNEQFF. The DNA of the CDR3 is TGTGCCAGCAGTTACTCGCAACGGTTCCGACTTTACAATGAGCAGTTCTTC.

This clonotype was seen only a few times. This sequence joins TRBV3-1 and TRBJ2-1, with TRBD2 as a possible D gene (5 bases). Trimming removed 5 bases at V and 12 bases at J, with 14 bases between. In germline, CDR1 is LGHDT, CDR2 YNNKEL (reference sequence). There are 12 residues in the CDR3. CDR3 amino acids: CASSSHVSGQFF. DNA for the CDR3: TGTGCCAGCAGCTCCCACGTCAGCGGGCAGTTCTTC.

The chain employs TRBV5-1 and TRBJ1-1; 10 positions agree with TRBD1. Germline lookup yields CDR1 SGHRS and CDR2 YFSETQ. The CDR3 is made up of 15 amino acids. Trimming removed 4 bases from V and 4 bases from J; junction bases left unmatched: 7. The CDR3, as DNA: TGCGCCAGCAGCCCGGGACAGGGGTTTAGCACTGAAGCTTTCTTT. Protein: CASSPGQGFSTEAFF.

The rearrangement uses TRBV6-5 and TRBJ2-7; D remains unclear. Trimming stripped 1 base from V and 7 bases from J, with 5 bases between. Germline-derived CDR1 and CDR2 are MNHEY and SVGAGI. The CDR3 totals 11 residues. The CDR3 protein is CASSYYGEQYF. As DNA, the CDR3 is TGTGCCAGCAGTTACTATGGGGAGCAGTACTTC.

The chain has TRBV7-6 and TRBJ2-1, with 9 bases lining up with TRBD2. The germline V gene encodes CDR1 SGHVS and CDR2 FNYEAQ. Losses at the gene ends were 5 bases for V and 3 bases for J; bases not matched to a gene: 5. This CDR3 spans 15 amino acids. In nucleotides, the CDR3 is TGTGCCAGCAGCCCTATAGCGGGGGACTACAATGAGCAGTTCTTC. Its protein product is CASSPIAGDYNEQFF.

The chain links TRBV6-6 to TRBJ2-5; D possibly corresponds to TRBD2 (6 bases). CDR1 and CDR2 from the germline V gene are MNHNY and SVGAGI (reference sequence). The CDR3 totals 14 residues. V dropped 5 bases and J dropped 2 bases, with 12 bases sitting between them. CDR3 sequence: CASSPPGTQETQYF. In DNA form, the CDR3 reads TGTGCCAGCAGTCCCCCAGGGACTCAAGAGACCCAGTACTTC.

This clonotype was found many times. The chain uses TRBV2 and TRBJ2-1, with TRBD2 matching 10 bases. CDR1 is SNHLY, CDR2 FYNNEI, per germline. The CDR3 covers 18 residues. After removal of 6 bases from V and 0 bases from J, the junction contained 11 bases not matched to a gene. The CDR3 here is CASRNELAGSRSYNEQFF. CDR3 DNA sequence: TGTGCCAGCAGAAACGAACTAGCGGGATCGCGCTCCTACAATGAGCAGTTCTTC.

There are a few counts of this clonotype. V usage is TRBV11-2 and J usage is TRBJ1-2; 12 bases map to TRBD1. V lost 4 bases and J lost 7; bases outside the gene matches: 16. The CDR3 extends over 18 amino acids. Germline assignment: CDR1 SGHAT and CDR2 FQNNGV. The CDR3 coding sequence is TGTGCCAGCAGCTCCCCCCGGGACAGGGGGCGCGTAGGCGGTGGCTACACCTTC. Translating it yields CASSSPRDRGRVGGGYTF.

The chain employs TRBV4-1 and TRBJ2-1; 8 bases map to TRBD2. The CDR3 sequence is 15 residues long. CDR1 MGHRA and CDR2 YSYEKL come from the germline V gene. Trimming took 2 bases from V and 8 from J; bases not matched to a gene: 8. Here the CDR3 reads CASSQQSGSYDEQFF. CDR3 in DNA: TGCGCCAGCAGCCAACAAAGCGGGAGTTACGATGAGCAGTTCTTC.

The table lists this clonotype with a few counts. V is TRBV25-1 and J is TRBJ2-1; D gene ambiguous. V was pared by 4 bases and J by 3 bases, with 16 bases between. CDR3 size: 16 residues. Germline V lookup: CDR1 MGHDK, CDR2 SYGVNS. CDR3 loop: CASSGASRTSYNEQFF. CDR3 in DNA: TGTGCCAGCAGTGGGGCCTCAAGGACGAGCTACAATGAGCAGTTCTTC. The variable domain in full, completed from reference TRBV25-1 and TRBJ2-1, reads EADIYQTPRYLVIGTGKKITLECSQTMGHDKMYWYQQDPGMELHLIHYSYGVNSTEKGDLSSESTVSRIRTEHFPLTLESARPSHTSQYLCASSGASRTSYNEQFFGPGTRLTVL.

This chain uses TRBV10-3 with TRBJ2-1, with D tentatively TRBD2 (7 bases). Trimming removed 7 bases at V and 6 bases at J, with 16 bases between. This CDR3 has 14 residues. The germline gives CDR1 ENHRY, CDR2 SYGVKD. The CDR3 DNA reads TGTGCCATCAACGGGGGGCTCGCCTCCAATGAGCAGTTCTTC. Its translation: CAINGGLASNEQFF.

The genes are TRBV5-1 and TRBJ2-2; D uncertain. Germline V gives CDR1 SGHRS, CDR2 YFSETQ. Trimming stripped 4 bases from V and 4 bases from J, with 8 bases between. This CDR3 has 13 amino acids. The CDR3 bases are TGCGCCAGCAGCATGACGGTCACCGGGGAGCTGTTTTTT. It encodes CASSMTVTGELFF.